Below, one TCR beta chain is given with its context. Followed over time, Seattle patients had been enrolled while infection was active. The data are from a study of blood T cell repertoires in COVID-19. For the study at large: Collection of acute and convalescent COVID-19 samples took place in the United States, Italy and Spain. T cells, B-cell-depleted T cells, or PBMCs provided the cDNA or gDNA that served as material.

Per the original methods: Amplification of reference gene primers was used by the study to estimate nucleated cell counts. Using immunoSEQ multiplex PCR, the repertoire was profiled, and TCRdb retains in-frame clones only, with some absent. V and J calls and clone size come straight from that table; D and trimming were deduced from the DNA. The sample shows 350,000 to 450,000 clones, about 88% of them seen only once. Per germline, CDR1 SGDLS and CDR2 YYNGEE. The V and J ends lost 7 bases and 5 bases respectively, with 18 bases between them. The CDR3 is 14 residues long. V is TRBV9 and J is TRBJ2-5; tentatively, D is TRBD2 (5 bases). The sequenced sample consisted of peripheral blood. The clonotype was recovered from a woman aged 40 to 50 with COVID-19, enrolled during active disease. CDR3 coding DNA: TGTGCCAGCTCCCTTGGGGTAAGAGGGGAGACCCAGTACTTC. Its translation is CASSLGVRGETQYF. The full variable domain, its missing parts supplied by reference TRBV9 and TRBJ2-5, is DSGVTQTPKHLITATGQRVTLRCSPRSGDLSVYWYQQSLDQGLQFLIQYYNGEERAKGNILERFSAQQFPDLHSELNLSSLELGDSALYFCASSLGVRGETQYFGPGTRLLVL.